This entry is about one T cell receptor beta chain. The data were obtained in a study of post-analysis software for immune sequencing data. Prepared TCR beta cDNA libraries contained unique molecular identifiers. MiXCR, run by TCRdb on the PCR reads, gives a single entry per CDR3 protein. The table records about 570,000 distinct CDR3 sequences, around 36% of them present only once. The sequence derives from a girl between 2 and 17 years old with multiple sclerosis. The source material was blood.

The CDR3 spells CASSEGLHYEQYF. Here the CDR3 DNA reads TGCGCCAGCAGCGAGGGACTGCACTACGAGCAGTACTTC. The genes are TRBV5-1 and TRBJ2-7; D possibly corresponds to TRBD2 (6 bases). There are 13 residues in the CDR3. The germline gives CDR1 SGHRS, CDR2 YFSETQ. The V end was cut by 4 bases, the J end by 3 bases, with 11 bases between.